What follows are 8 T cell receptor beta chains derived from one specimen sequenced in a study of blood T cell repertoires in COVID-19. TCRdb's table, derived via immunoSEQ multiplex PCR, lists solely in-frame clones and lacks some. Of fewer than 180,000 clones in the sample, around 84% are singletons; the top ten hold around 2.1%. Material for sequencing was peripheral blood. Source of these receptors: a man aged 65-85 years with acute or convalescent COVID-19.

The CDR3 DNA follows: TGCAGCGTTGAAGATCTGAGGAAGACCCTAAGCTCCTACAATGAGCAGTTCTTC. Protein: CSVEDLRKTLSSYNEQFF. The chain joins TRBV29-1 to TRBJ2-1; no clear D gene. From germline, CDR1 is SQVTM and CDR2 ANQGSEA. The CDR3 consists of 18 residues. Trimming removed 0 bases from V and 0 bases from J, with 18 bases in between.

The chain has TRBV7-9 and TRBJ2-1, with TRBD2 matching over 7 bases. Trimming cost V 5 bases and J 3 bases; bases outside gene matches: 7. Per the germline V gene, CDR1 is SEHNR and CDR2 is FQNEAQ (reference sequence). CDR3 length: 15 amino acids. CDR3 sequence: CASSLTTGGYNEQFF. The CDR3 DNA follows: TGTGCCAGCAGCCTAACCACGGGGGGCTACAATGAGCAGTTCTTC.

J is TRBJ2-5 and V is TRBV5-6; the match to TRBD2 covers 8 bases. The length of the CDR3 is 14 residues. Germline lookup yields CDR1 SGHDT and CDR2 YYEEEE. The V gene end was trimmed by 2 bases and the J gene end by 7 bases; junction bases not matched to a gene: 7. The CDR3 sequence: CASSFSAGGGTQYF. In DNA form, the CDR3 reads TGTGCCAGCAGCTTTTCCGCGGGGGGTGGGACCCAGTACTTC.

This clone was detected a few times. The rearrangement joins TRBV25-1 to TRBJ2-7, with 7 bases aligning to TRBD1. CDR1 and CDR2 from the germline V gene are MGHDK and SYGVNS. V shed 4 bases, J shed 3 bases, and the junction held 6 bases outside the gene matches. This CDR3 has 14 residues. The CDR3 spells CASSGDRERYEQYF. The CDR3 coding sequence is TGTGCCAGCAGTGGAGACAGGGAGCGCTACGAGCAGTACTTC.

The rearrangement uses TRBV5-4 and TRBJ2-1; 9 bases map to TRBD2. The CDR3 contains 15 residues. From germline, CDR1 is SGHNT and CDR2 YYREEE (reference sequence). V was pared by 4 bases and J by 4 bases, with 6 bases of the junction left unmatched. CDR3 sequence (DNA): TGTGCCAGCAGCCAGTGGCTAGCGGGGTACAATGAGCAGTTCTTC. It translates to CASSQWLAGYNEQFF. Drawing the rest from reference TRBV5-4 and TRBJ2-1, the complete variable domain is ETGVTQSPTHLIKTRGQQVTLRCSSQSGHNTVSWYQQALGQGPQFIFQYYREEENGRGNFPPRFSGLQFPNYSSELNVNALELDDSALYLCASSQWLAGYNEQFFGPGTRLTVL.

The chain employs TRBV9 and TRBJ1-6, with a tentative D call TRBD1 (5 bases). V lost 1 base, J lost 6 bases, and 8 bases lay in between. Germline V gives CDR1 SGDLS, CDR2 YYNGEE. CDR3 size: 14 residues. CDR3 loop: CASSVSQGNSPLHF. The CDR3 nucleotides are TGTGCCAGCAGCGTAAGCCAGGGTAATTCACCCCTCCACTTT.

The chain combines TRBV6-4 with TRBJ2-3; possibly TRBD2 for D (6 bases). Trimming pared 2 bases from V and 0 bases from J, leaving 9 bases between. The germline V gene encodes CDR1 MRHNA and CDR2 SNTAGT. This CDR3 spans 15 amino acids. The CDR3, as DNA: TGTGCCAGCAGTGACAATGCGGGGAGCACAGATACGCAGTATTTT. This sequence encodes CASSDNAGSTDTQYF.

The chain links TRBV12-3 or TRBV12-4 to TRBJ1-2; TRBD1 might be the D (6 bases). Trimming removed 4 bases at V and 10 bases at J, with 13 bases between. This CDR3 contains 12 residues. The CDR3 protein is CASSSGQNHYTF. The CDR3 region has the DNA TGTGCCAGCAGTTCCGGACAGAATCACTACACCTTC.